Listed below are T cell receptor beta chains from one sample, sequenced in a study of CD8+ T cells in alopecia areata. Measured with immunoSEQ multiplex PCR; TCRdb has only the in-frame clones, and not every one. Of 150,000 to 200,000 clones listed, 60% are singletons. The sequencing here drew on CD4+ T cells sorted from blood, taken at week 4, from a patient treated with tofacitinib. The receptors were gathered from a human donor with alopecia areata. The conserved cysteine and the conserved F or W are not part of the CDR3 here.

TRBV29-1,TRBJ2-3,SVEVTSSDTQY
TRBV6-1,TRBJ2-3,ASSQRGVGDTQY
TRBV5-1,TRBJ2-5,ASSHQSAQY
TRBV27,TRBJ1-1,ASGLQGGATEAF
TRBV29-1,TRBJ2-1,SVDRGKGEQF
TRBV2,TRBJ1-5,ASSDGGNQPQH
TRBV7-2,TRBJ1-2,ASSPTGHYGYT
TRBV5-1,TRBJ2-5,ASSQGTGQETQY
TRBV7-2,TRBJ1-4,ASSLGGTGDEKLF
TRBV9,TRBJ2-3,ASSVPTGPTDTQY
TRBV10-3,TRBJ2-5,AISVLETQY
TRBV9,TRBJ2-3,ASSARTGTDTQY
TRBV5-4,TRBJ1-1,ASSLQQGVNTEAF
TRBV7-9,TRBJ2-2,ASSSGQGTGELF
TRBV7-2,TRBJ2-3,ASSLLTDTQY
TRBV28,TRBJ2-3,ASSLAGGRPDTQY